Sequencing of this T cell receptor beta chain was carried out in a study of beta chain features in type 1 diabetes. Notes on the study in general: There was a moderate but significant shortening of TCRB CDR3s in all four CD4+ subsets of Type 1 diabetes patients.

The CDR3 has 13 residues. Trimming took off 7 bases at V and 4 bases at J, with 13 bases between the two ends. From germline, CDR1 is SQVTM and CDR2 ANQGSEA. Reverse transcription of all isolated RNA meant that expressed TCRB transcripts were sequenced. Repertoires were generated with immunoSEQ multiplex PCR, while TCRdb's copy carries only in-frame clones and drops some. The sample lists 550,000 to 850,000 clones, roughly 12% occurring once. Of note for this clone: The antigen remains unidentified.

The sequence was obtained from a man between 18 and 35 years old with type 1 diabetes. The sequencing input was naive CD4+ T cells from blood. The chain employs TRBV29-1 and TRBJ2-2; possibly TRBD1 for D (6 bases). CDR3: CSGRTEGTGELFF. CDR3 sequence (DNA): TGCAGCGGTCGGACAGAGGGCACCGGGGAGCTGTTTTTT.